These T cell receptor beta chains were read from a single sample in a study of CD8+CD57+ T cells in acquired aplastic anemia. One entry per CDR3 protein, called by TCRdb with MiXCR from the reads. The sample has a few hundred thousand distinct CDR3 sequences, just under 70% seen once. The sequenced sample consisted of sorted CD4+, CD8+, or CD8+CD57+ T cells (not recorded which) from PBMCs. The receptors originated from a human donor in good health, serving as a control. The conserved cysteine and the conserved F or W are not part of the CDR3 here.

>TRBV7-6|TRBJ1-1
ASSKGLPHTEAF
>TRBV20-1|TRBJ2-5
SAPLNRDGTQY
>TRBV7-2|TRBJ1-6
ASSLDSSSSPFH
>TRBV19|TRBJ1-3
ASTRRRGASGNTIY
>TRBV6-5|TRBJ2-7
ASGYSTGGEQY
>TRBV24-1|TRBJ2-5
ATSDTGGGPNVQT
>TRBV20-1|TRBJ1-2
SARPGEAGNGYT
>TRBV19|TRBJ1-6
ASSISREAPLH
>TRBV29-1|TRBJ2-3
SIDWGGGWDTQY
>TRBV7-2|TRBJ1-6
ASSFATGDKEQH
>TRBV12-3/TRBV12-4|TRBJ1-5
ASRTGYQPQH
>TRBV7-2|TRBJ1-6
ASSLGGGGSPLH
>TRBV5-4|TRBJ2-7
ASTLSRRGGEQY
>TRBV10-3|TRBJ2-3
AIRRDRESTDTQY
>TRBV5-1|TRBJ1-6
ASSDGGAGNSPLH
>TRBV19|TRBJ2-5
ASSMRVGETQY
>TRBV19|TRBJ1-2
ASRETGEDTQYGYT
>TRBV14|TRBJ2-3
ASSPELGHTTHKY
>TRBV9|TRBJ1-6
ASSGLLGGRTQ
>TRBV7-2|TRBJ2-2
ASSSIRGDGGELF
>TRBV7-2|TRBJ2-1
ASRVTGLNTEAFQF
>TRBV7-3|TRBJ2-7
ASSSSNNEQY
>TRBV7-8|TRBJ2-5
ASSLVGLAGKQETQY
>TRBV11-2|TRBJ2-7
ASSFGDRVDNEQY
>TRBV4-2|TRBJ1-2
ASSPDRGLSGYT
>TRBV10-3|TRBJ2-3
AISEHAGPDTQS
>TRBV7-3|TRBJ2-7
ASSRGIGAPTDVQY
>TRBV20-1|TRBJ1-1
SAQTQQGTEAF
>TRBV19|TRBJ2-5
ASSLAASDETQY
>TRBV5-1|TRBJ2-5
ASSADGNSETQY
>TRBV7-2|TRBJ1-6
ASVRDRNSPIH
>TRBV7-6|TRBJ2-5
ATRDRWAYEQYF
>TRBV2|TRBJ2-1
ASSESSQVGQF
>TRBV12-3/TRBV12-4|TRBJ2-3
ASSTTAGRSDTQY
>TRBV6-6|TRBJ1-6
ASTPRQNNSPLH
>TRBV7-2|TRBJ2-5
ASSLEYAQY
>TRBV10-3|TRBJ2-3
AIGSGGDADTQY
>TRBV5-1|TRBJ1-4
ASSANRGPEKLF
>TRBV29-1|TRBJ1-5
SVSGVNQPQH
>TRBV24-1|TRBJ1-2
ATSDGGYGYT
>TRBV7-2|TRBJ2-3
ASSLLPTDTRY
>TRBV2|TRBJ1-3
ASTAGGLNYTIY
>TRBV7-2|TRBJ2-3
ASTRGGTSPETQY
>TRBV29-1|TRBJ1-2
SVEGGQGRYGYT
>TRBV4-2|TRBJ1-6
ASSQDSGSNSPPH
>TRBV19|TRBJ1-5
ASSSLGGQPQH